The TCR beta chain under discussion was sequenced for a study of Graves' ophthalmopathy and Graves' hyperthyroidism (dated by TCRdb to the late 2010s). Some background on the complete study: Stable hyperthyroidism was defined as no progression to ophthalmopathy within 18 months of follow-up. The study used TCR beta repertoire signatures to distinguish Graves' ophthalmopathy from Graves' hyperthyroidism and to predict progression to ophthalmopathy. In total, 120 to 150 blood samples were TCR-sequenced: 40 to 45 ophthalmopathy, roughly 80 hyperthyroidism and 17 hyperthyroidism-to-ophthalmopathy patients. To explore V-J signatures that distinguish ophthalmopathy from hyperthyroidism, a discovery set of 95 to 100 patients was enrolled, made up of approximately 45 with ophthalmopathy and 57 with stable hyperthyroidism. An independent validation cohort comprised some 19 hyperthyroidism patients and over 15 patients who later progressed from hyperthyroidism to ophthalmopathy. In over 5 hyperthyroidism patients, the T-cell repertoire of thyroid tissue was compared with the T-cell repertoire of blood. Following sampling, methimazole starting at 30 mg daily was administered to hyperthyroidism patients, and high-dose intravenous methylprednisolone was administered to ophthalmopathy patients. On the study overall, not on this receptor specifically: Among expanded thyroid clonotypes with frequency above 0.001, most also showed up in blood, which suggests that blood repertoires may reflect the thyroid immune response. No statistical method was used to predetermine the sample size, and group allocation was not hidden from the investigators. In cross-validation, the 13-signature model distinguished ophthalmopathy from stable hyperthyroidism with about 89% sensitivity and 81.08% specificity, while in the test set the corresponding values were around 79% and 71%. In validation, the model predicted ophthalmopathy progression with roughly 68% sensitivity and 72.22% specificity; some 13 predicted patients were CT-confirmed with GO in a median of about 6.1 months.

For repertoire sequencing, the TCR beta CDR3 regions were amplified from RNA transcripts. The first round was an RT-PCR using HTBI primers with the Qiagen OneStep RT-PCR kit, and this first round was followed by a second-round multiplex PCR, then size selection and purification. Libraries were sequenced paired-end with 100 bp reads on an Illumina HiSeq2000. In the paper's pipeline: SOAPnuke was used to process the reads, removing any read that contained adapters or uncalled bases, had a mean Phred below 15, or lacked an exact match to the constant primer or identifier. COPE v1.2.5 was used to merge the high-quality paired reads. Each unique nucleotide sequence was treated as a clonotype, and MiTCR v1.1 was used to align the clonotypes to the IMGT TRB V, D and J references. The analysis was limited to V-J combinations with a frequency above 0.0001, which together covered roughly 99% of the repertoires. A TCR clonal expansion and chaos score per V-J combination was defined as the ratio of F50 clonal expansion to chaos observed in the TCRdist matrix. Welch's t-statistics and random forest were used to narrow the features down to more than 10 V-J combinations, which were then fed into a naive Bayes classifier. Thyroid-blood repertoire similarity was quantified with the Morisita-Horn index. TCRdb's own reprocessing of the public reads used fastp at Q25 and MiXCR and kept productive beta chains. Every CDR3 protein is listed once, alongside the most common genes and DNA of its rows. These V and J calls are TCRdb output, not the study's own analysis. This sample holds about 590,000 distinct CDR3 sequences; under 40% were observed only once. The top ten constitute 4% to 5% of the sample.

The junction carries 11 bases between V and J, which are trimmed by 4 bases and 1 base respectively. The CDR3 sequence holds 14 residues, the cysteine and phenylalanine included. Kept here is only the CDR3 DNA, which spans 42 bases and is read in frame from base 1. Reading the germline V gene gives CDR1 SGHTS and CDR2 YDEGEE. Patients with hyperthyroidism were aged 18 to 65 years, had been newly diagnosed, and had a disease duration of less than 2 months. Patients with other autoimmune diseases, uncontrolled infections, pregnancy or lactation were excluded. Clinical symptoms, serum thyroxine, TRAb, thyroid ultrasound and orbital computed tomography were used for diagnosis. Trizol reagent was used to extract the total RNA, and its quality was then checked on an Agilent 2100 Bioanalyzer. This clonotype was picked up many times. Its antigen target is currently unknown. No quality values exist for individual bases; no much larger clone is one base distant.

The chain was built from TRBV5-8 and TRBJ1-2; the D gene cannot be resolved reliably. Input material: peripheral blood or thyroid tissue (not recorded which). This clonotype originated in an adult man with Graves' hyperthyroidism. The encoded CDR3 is CASSTPDRNYGYTF. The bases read TGTGCCAGCAGCACTCCCGACCGTAACTATGGCTACACCTTC.